This entry lists 24 T cell receptor beta chains sequenced from one sample in a study of T cell responses to AZD1222 COVID-19 vaccine. Profiled with immunoSEQ multiplex PCR; TCRdb holds only in-frame clones, not every one. The profile covers some 160,000 clones, with approximately 93% appearing a single time and around 0.96% taken by the ten largest. The sequences come from peripheral blood, collected on day 0 of AZD1222 vaccination. The source is an adult in good health.

The V gene is TRBV7-9, the J gene TRBJ1-2, with 9 bases lining up with TRBD1. CDR1 and CDR2 from the germline V gene are SEHNR and FQNEAQ (reference sequence). V dropped 5 bases and J dropped 10; count of bases not matched to a gene: 5. The CDR3 loop spans 12 amino acids. DNA of the CDR3: TGTGCCAGCAGCCCGCGGACAGGGGCCTACACCTTC. This translates into CASSPRTGAYTF.

The V and J genes are TRBV19 and TRBJ1-2, with 10 bases lining up with TRBD1. Trimming took 1 base from V and 4 from J; bases not matched to a gene: 3. Germline V gives CDR1 LNHDA, CDR2 SQIVND (reference sequence). The CDR3 contains 15 residues. The chain's CDR3 is CASSIGQGAPYGYTF. The DNA for the CDR3 is TGTGCCAGTAGTATAGGACAGGGGGCGCCCTATGGCTACACCTTC.

The rearrangement uses TRBV13 and TRBJ2-3; TRBD2 matches at 10 bases. This CDR3 has 14 residues. CDR1 and CDR2 (germline): PRHDT, FYEKMQ (reference sequence). Unmatched junction bases numbered 9, after V lost 5 bases and J lost 10 bases. This CDR3 reads CASSETSGLRAQYF. Here the CDR3 DNA reads TGTGCCAGCAGCGAGACTAGCGGGCTGAGAGCGCAGTATTTT. The variable domain in full, completed from reference TRBV13 and TRBJ2-3, reads AAGVIQSPRHLIKEKRETATLKCYPIPRHDTVYWYQQGPGQDPQFLISFYEKMQSDKGSIPDRFSAQQFSDYHSELNMSSLELGDSALYFCASSETSGLRAQYFGPGTRLTVL.

This rearrangement joins TRBV7-8 to TRBJ2-1; 10 nucleotides agree with TRBD2. The V segment lost 5 bases and the J segment 3 bases; nucleotides outside the gene matches: 7. CDR1 is SGHVS and CDR2 is FQNEAQ in the germline V gene. The CDR3 consists of 16 residues. The CDR3 region has the DNA TGTGCCAGCAGCACCTCTAGCGGGGGCCTCTACAATGAGCAGTTCTTC. It encodes CASSTSSGGLYNEQFF.

The chain is built from TRBV27 and TRBJ1-5; D is uncertain. V lost 0 bases and J 4 bases, leaving 7 bases between the germline ends. Per the germline V gene, CDR1 is MNHEY and CDR2 is SMNVEV (reference sequence). The CDR3 runs to 14 residues. The CDR3 DNA reads TGTGCCAGCAGTTTATCCGAAGGGAATCAGCCCCAGCATTTT. Translated, it gives CASSLSEGNQPQHF.

This chain connects TRBV6-2 or TRBV6-3 to TRBJ2-7, with a tentative D call TRBD2 (6 bases). CDR1 is MNHEY and CDR2 is SVGEGT in the germline V gene. The CDR3 is 17 residues long. V gave up 2 bases and J gave up 1 base, with 18 bases separating them. Here the CDR3 reads CASSYPMGGLRSYEQYF. In DNA form, the CDR3 reads TGTGCCAGCAGTTACCCCATGGGGGGTCTCAGGTCCTACGAGCAGTACTTC.

The chain links TRBV6-5 to TRBJ2-3; 7 bases are shared with TRBD1. Unmatched junction bases numbered 9, after V lost 7 bases and J lost 5 bases. This CDR3 contains 14 residues. CDR1 and CDR2 (germline): MNHEY, SVGAGI. For the CDR3, the DNA is TGTGCCAGCAAGGGGGCCTCCTCCCGAGATACGCAGTATTTT. As protein: CASKGASSRDTQYF.

This rearrangement joins TRBV5-4 to TRBJ1-4; possible D gene TRBD1, 5 bases. Per germline, CDR1 SGHNT and CDR2 YYREEE (reference sequence). V lost 1 base and J lost 1, with 5 bases in between. The CDR3 runs to 14 residues. CDR3 nucleotide sequence: TGTGCCAGCAGCTTGAGGGGAACTAATGAAAAACTGTTTTTT. This codes for CASSLRGTNEKLFF.

This CDR3 is CASSVATWGRNEQFF. The CDR3 nucleotides are TGTGCCAGCAGCGTAGCTACTTGGGGGAGGAATGAGCAGTTCTTC. This sequence joins TRBV9 and TRBJ2-1, with a possible D match to TRBD2 (6 bases). The germline gives CDR1 SGDLS, CDR2 YYNGEE. The CDR3 runs 15 residues. V lost 0 bases and J 7 bases, leaving 14 bases between the germline ends.

CDR3 coding DNA: TGTGCCATCAGTGAGTCGGGACTAGCGTCGACAGATACGCAGTATTTT. It yields the protein CAISESGLASTDTQYF. V usage is TRBV10-3 and J usage is TRBJ2-3; 10 nucleotides agree with TRBD2. Germline trimming cut 0 bases from V and 3 bases from J; bases unmatched to any gene: 3. CDR1 ENHRY and CDR2 SYGVKD come from the germline V gene. The CDR3 spans 16 residues.

The chain is built from TRBV27 and TRBJ2-3; D possibly corresponds to TRBD2 (5 bases). Germline V CDR1 and CDR2: MNHEY, SMNVEV (reference sequence). The CDR3 is 18 residues long. Trimming removed 1 base from V and 0 bases from J, with 17 bases in between. The CDR3 is CASSLLAPRVDSTDTQYF. In DNA form, the CDR3 reads TGTGCCAGCAGTTTATTGGCCCCGAGGGTGGATAGCACAGATACGCAGTATTTT.

This clone has more than one count but fewer than ten. The V and J genes are TRBV27 and TRBJ2-5; 8 bases are shared with TRBD2. V gave up 3 bases and J gave up 3 bases; unmatched junction bases: 6. The CDR3 is made up of 15 amino acids. Germline CDR1 MNHEY, CDR2 SMNVEV (reference sequence). The CDR3 region has the DNA TGTGCCAGCAGTTTGGGGGGAGCGGGGGAAGAGACCCAGTACTTC. It specifies CASSLGGAGEETQYF.

The V and J genes are TRBV18 and TRBJ1-4; D gene unclear. The CDR3 totals 16 residues. Germline lookup yields CDR1 KGHSH and CDR2 LQKENI. The germline V and J ends were trimmed by 2 bases and 8 bases, with 18 bases remaining between them. CDR3 amino acids: CASSPVDQHSLEKLFF. In DNA form, the CDR3 reads TGTGCCAGCTCACCAGTCGATCAGCACAGCTTAGAAAAACTGTTTTTT. The variable domain in full, with the rest retrieved from reference TRBV18 and TRBJ1-4, is NAGVMQNPRHLVRRRGQEARLRCSPMKGHSHVYWYRQLPEEGLKFMVYLQKENIIDESGMPKERFSAEFPKEGPSILRIQQVVRGDSAAYFCASSPVDQHSLEKLFFGSGTQLSVL.

Only a few counts were recorded for this clone. The CDR3 DNA follows: TGTGCCAGCAGCCCCAGAAGGTACGAGCAGTACTTC. It translates to CASSPRRYEQYF. The chain combines TRBV7-9 with TRBJ2-7; D not resolved. The V gene's germline CDR1 is SEHNR and CDR2 FQNEAQ (reference sequence). V lost 5 bases, J lost 4 bases, and 9 bases lay in between. This CDR3 is 12 amino acids long.

The chain joins TRBV28 to TRBJ1-2, with D unresolved. In germline, CDR1 is MDHEN, CDR2 SYDVKM. CDR3 length: 14 residues. The ends were cut back, 6 bases at V and 6 bases at J, with 17 bases in the middle. CDR3 loop: CASSQTWSVHGYTF. CDR3 nucleotide sequence: TGTGCCAGCAGCCAGACCTGGTCCGTACATGGCTACACCTTC.

This chain connects TRBV18 to TRBJ1-1; no clear D gene. CDR1 and CDR2 (germline): KGHSH, LQKENI. This CDR3 is 13 amino acids long. The V end was cut by 4 bases, the J end by 3 bases, with 9 bases between. The CDR3 here is CASSRGRDTEAFF. The CDR3 region has the DNA TGTGCCAGCTCACGAGGGAGGGACACTGAAGCTTTCTTT.

The gene calls are TRBV6-5 and TRBJ1-5; the match to TRBD1 covers 7 bases. J was trimmed by 0 bases and V by 6 bases; bases with no gene match: 5. The CDR3 runs 15 residues. Germline V gives CDR1 MNHEY, CDR2 SVGAGI. In nucleotides, the CDR3 is TGTGCCAGCAGGGGGGGGACAGCTAGCAATCAGCCCCAGCATTTT. The encoded protein is CASRGGTASNQPQHF.

The V call is TRBV12-3 or TRBV12-4, the J call TRBJ1-1; D gene unclear. This CDR3 spans 12 amino acids. V lost 8 bases and J lost 2, with 9 bases in between. The CDR3 spells CASSVVNTEAFF. The CDR3 bases are TGTGCCAGCTCGGTGGTCAACACTGAAGCTTTCTTT.

This clone was detected only a few times. This chain links TRBV12-3 or TRBV12-4 with TRBJ2-1; a possible D gene is TRBD1 (5 bases). The V gene lost 3 bases and the J gene lost 6 bases, with 9 bases spanning the gap. The CDR3 spans 13 residues. The CDR3 region is CASSFRQFNEQFF. CDR3 nucleotide sequence: TGTGCCAGCAGTTTTCGACAGTTCAATGAGCAGTTCTTC.

The CDR3 here is CAWGGQGFTEAFF. CDR3 DNA: TGTGCCTGGGGGGGGCAAGGGTTCACTGAAGCTTTCTTT. The chain combines TRBV30 with TRBJ1-1, with a weak D call TRBD1 (6 bases). Trimming took off 5 bases at V and 4 bases at J, with 14 bases between the two ends. The CDR3 length is 13 residues. The germline gives CDR1 GTSNPN, CDR2 SVGIG (reference sequence).

The chain carries TRBV20-1 and TRBJ2-7; 10 nucleotides match TRBD1. J lost 5 bases, V lost 5 bases, and 0 bases had no gene match. This CDR3 has 11 residues. Germline loops: CDR1 DFQATT, CDR2 SNEGSKA (reference sequence). CDR3 region: CSAGQGDEQYF. The CDR3 DNA reads as TGCAGTGCTGGACAGGGGGACGAGCAGTACTTC.

This rearrangement joins TRBV7-9 to TRBJ1-2; D is uncertain. The CDR3 contains 15 residues. Trimming took 5 bases from V and 6 from J, leaving 19 bases between them. CDR1 SEHNR and CDR2 FQNEAQ come from the germline V gene (reference sequence). The CDR3 DNA reads as TGTGCCAGCAGCCCTCGAGGGTGGGCATCCGATGGCTACACCTTC. Amino acid sequence: CASSPRGWASDGYTF.

The chain carries TRBV5-1 and TRBJ1-2; D is undetermined. Between the trimmed V and J ends, which lost 6 bases and 8 bases, there was a span of 20 bases. CDR3 size: 14 residues. Germline CDR1 is SGHRS and CDR2 is YFSETQ. CDR3 nucleotide sequence: TGCGCCAGCACCACCCGTGGGCCCACGGACGGCTACACCTTC. Amino acids: CASTTRGPTDGYTF.

The chain combines TRBV11-3 with TRBJ2-1; 8 bases match TRBD1. CDR3 length: 15 amino acids. Germline loops: CDR1 SGHNT, CDR2 YENEEA. Trimming at V came to 3 bases and at J to 6 bases, leaving 7 bases not matched to a gene. The DNA for the CDR3 is TGTGCCAGCAGCTTTTCGTGGACAGGGCCCAATGAGCAGTTCTTC. It yields the protein CASSFSWTGPNEQFF.